This T cell receptor beta chain was retrieved from a study of human T cells and chemical hapten exposure. Whole-study context: Donors were sensitized with 2% DPC on the upper inner arm. Alopecia areata, totalis or universalis affected patients, mainly female. Study conclusions and caveats: Sensitizing with DPC caused no change in TCRs above 1 in 1000 frequency.

This clonotype was counted a few times. Its antigen is undetermined. As for time point: patch test 3, about 24 weeks after DPC sensitization. Treatment in this sample: therapeutic diphenylcyclopropenone sensitization with weekly scalp DPC. The CDR3 is made up of 14 amino acids. V lost 4 bases and J 6 bases, leaving 15 bases between the germline ends. Per the germline V gene, CDR1 is SGDLS and CDR2 is YYNGEE. The library tagged individual cDNA molecules with unique molecular identifiers. TCRdb ran MiXCR on the RACE reads and lists one entry per CDR3 protein. Of some 96,000 distinct CDR3 sequences detected, 27% appear once; the ten largest clones hold approximately 10%.

This sequence joins TRBV9 and TRBJ2-3, with D possibly being TRBD2 (6 bases). The TCR comes from a man in his forties or fifties with alopecia areata. Some clones in this sample may be carry-over from other donors' samples. This material consisted of whole blood, taken in connection with sensitization to the hapten diphenylcyclopropenone (DPC). CDR3 loop: CASSPRESFDTQYF. In DNA, the CDR3 is TGTGCCAGCAGCCCCCGGGAGTCATTTGATACGCAGTATTTT.